Below are 27 T cell receptor beta chains sequenced from a single sample in a study of long-term antiretroviral therapy in people with HIV. At survey level, the immunoSEQ assay was run in its v3.0 version. TCRdb's table, derived via immunoSEQ multiplex PCR, lists solely in-frame clones and lacks some. The table includes 20,000 to 25,000 clones, around 80% detected once. The material sequenced was unsorted PBMCs, taken 1.9 years after starting antiretroviral therapy. The origin of the receptors is a woman in her 50s with HIV.

The chain is built from TRBV6-5 and TRBJ2-3; D is tentatively TRBD1 or TRBD2 (7 bases each). CDR1 and CDR2 (germline): MNHEY, SVGAGI. V was pared by 6 bases and J by 4 bases, with 14 bases between. The length of the CDR3 is 14 residues. For the CDR3, the DNA is TGTGCCAGCAGCCAGGGGGGGCAGTCAGATACGCAGTATTTT. Its protein product is CASSQGGQSDTQYF.

The V gene is TRBV28, the J gene TRBJ2-5; no firm D call. V was clipped by 2 bases and J by 4 bases, with 5 bases between them. In germline, CDR1 is MDHEN, CDR2 SYDVKM. The CDR3 has 12 amino acids. The CDR3 DNA is TGTGCCAGCAGTTTACCGGGAGAGACCCAGTACTTC. It codes for CASSLPGETQYF.

This clone was seen a few times. The CDR3 is CSAWDRGLGYTF. In DNA, the CDR3 is TGCAGCGCTTGGGACAGGGGGCTTGGCTACACCTTC. The V call is TRBV29-1, the J call TRBJ1-2; TRBD1 agrees at 12 bases. Per the germline V gene, CDR1 is SQVTM and CDR2 is ANQGSEA. The CDR3 runs to 12 residues. The V gene end was trimmed by 7 bases and the J gene end by 7 bases; junction bases not matched to a gene: 4.

The chain carries TRBV25-1 and TRBJ1-2; D gene ambiguous. The V end lost 0 bases, the J end lost 1 base, and 3 bases lay between the germline ends. The CDR3 is made up of 13 amino acids. Per the germline V gene, CDR1 is MGHDK and CDR2 is SYGVNS. CDR3 nucleotide sequence: TGTGCCAGCAGTGAATATGGTAACTATGGCTACACCTTC. Translated, it gives CASSEYGNYGYTF.

The rearrangement joins TRBV9 to TRBJ2-1; 12 bases map to TRBD2. CDR1 and CDR2 (germline): SGDLS, YYNGEE. V lost 0 bases and J lost 13; bases outside the gene matches: 5. The CDR3 length is 14 residues. CDR3 nucleotide sequence: TGTGCCAGCAGCGTAGATCTAGCGGGGGGGTACCAGTTCTTC. It codes for CASSVDLAGGYQFF. Drawing the rest from reference TRBV9 and TRBJ2-1, the complete variable domain is DSGVTQTPKHLITATGQRVTLRCSPRSGDLSVYWYQQSLDQGLQFLIQYYNGEERAKGNILERFSAQQFPDLHSELNLSSLELGDSALYFCASSVDLAGGYQFFGPGTRLTVL.

The chain joins TRBV7-2 to TRBJ2-3; D gene uncertain. V shed 2 bases and J shed 2 bases, with 14 bases lying between them. The CDR3 consists of 16 residues. CDR1 is SGHTA, CDR2 FQGNSA, per germline. CDR3 amino acids: CASSLRSVATTDTQYF. The DNA for the CDR3 is TGTGCCAGCAGCTTAAGGTCTGTCGCTACCACAGATACGCAGTATTTT.

This clone came up once. V is TRBV2 and J is TRBJ2-3, with D perhaps matching TRBD2 (6 bases). The CDR3 is 14 residues long. V dropped 4 bases and J dropped 2 bases, with 10 bases sitting between them. Germline values: CDR1 SNHLY, CDR2 FYNNEI. DNA of the CDR3: TGTGCCAGCAGTGTCGGACTAATCACAGATACGCAGTATTTT. This encodes CASSVGLITDTQYF.

This chain links TRBV7-2 with TRBJ2-7, with TRBD1 as a possible D gene (7 bases). There are 14 residues in the CDR3. The germline V and J ends were trimmed by 3 bases and 2 bases, with 11 bases remaining between them. Germline V gene data show CDR1 as SGHTA and CDR2 as FQGNSA. CDR3 residues: CASSFRGATYEQYF. The CDR3 nucleotides are TGTGCCAGCAGCTTCAGGGGGGCAACCTACGAGCAGTACTTC.

This clone was recorded a few times. This chain uses TRBV27 with TRBJ1-4, with D possibly matching TRBD1 (5 bases). Trimming left V 5 bases short and J 2 bases short, with 9 bases between. CDR1 and CDR2 from the germline V gene are MNHEY and SMNVEV (reference sequence). CDR3 length equals 14 residues. CDR3 nucleotides: TGTGCCAGCAGTGTCGAGGGGACTAATGAAAAACTGTTTTTT. This sequence encodes CASSVEGTNEKLFF.

The DNA for the CDR3 is TGTGCCAGCAGCACAACGGGACAGAAACACAATGAGCAGTTCTTC. This encodes CASSTTGQKHNEQFF. V is TRBV5-5 and J is TRBJ2-1; 7 positions match TRBD1. V trimming: 4 bases; J trimming: 5 bases; junction bases outside the gene matches: 9. Germline V CDR1 and CDR2: SGHKS, YYEKEE (reference sequence). There are 15 residues in the CDR3.

V and J are TRBV5-6 and TRBJ2-3, with 8 nucleotides matching TRBD1. Per germline, CDR1 SGHDT and CDR2 YYEEEE. Losses at the gene ends were 4 bases for V and 2 bases for J; bases not matched to a gene: 12. CDR3 length: 17 residues. This chain's CDR3 is CASSLPDRAGDTDTQYF. The CDR3 nucleotides are TGTGCCAGCAGCCTACCGGACAGGGCAGGGGACACAGATACGCAGTATTTT.

This clone has only a few counts. V is TRBV7-9 and J is TRBJ2-5, with D possibly TRBD2 on 5 matching bases. Germline lookup yields CDR1 SEHNR and CDR2 FQNEAQ (reference sequence). Trimming cost V 1 base and J 5 bases, with 14 bases left between them. This CDR3 is built from 15 residues. The CDR3, as DNA: TGTGCCAGCAGCTTAGGGGTTCGGGGTGACGAGACCCAGTACTTC. Protein product: CASSLGVRGDETQYF.

The CDR3, as DNA: TGCGCCAGCAGCCAGGCTGGGGGTGTAGGTAATTCACCCCTCCACTTT. Its translation: CASSQAGGVGNSPLHF. The rearrangement joins TRBV4-1 to TRBJ1-6, with D maybe TRBD1 (5 bases). With 3 bases removed from V and 6 bases from J, the gap between germline ends came to 15 bases. Germline CDR1 is MGHRA and CDR2 is YSYEKL. The CDR3 totals 16 residues.

The rearrangement joins TRBV15 to TRBJ1-2, with a tentative D call TRBD1 (6 bases). The germline gives CDR1 LNHNV, CDR2 YYDKDF (reference sequence). This CDR3 has 13 amino acids. Trimming took 7 bases from V and 7 from J, leaving 16 bases between them. For the CDR3, the DNA is TGTGCCACCACTGGACAGCTTTTAGGTGGCTACACCTTC. Its translation: CATTGQLLGGYTF.

V usage is TRBV6-5 and J usage is TRBJ1-2; perhaps TRBD1 as D (6 bases). Germline CDR1 and CDR2: MNHEY and SVGAGI. V was pared by 5 bases and J by 6 bases, with 10 bases between. The CDR3 is made up of 12 amino acids. CDR3 sequence (DNA): TGTGCCAGCAGTCACGGGGGCCATGGCTACACCTTC. This gives the protein CASSHGGHGYTF.

The chain is built from TRBV18 and TRBJ2-3; weak D call: TRBD1 (5 bases). This CDR3 region has 13 residues. Trimming removed 4 bases at V and 1 base at J, with 6 bases between. Germline V gives CDR1 KGHSH, CDR2 LQKENI. CDR3 in amino acids: CASSLQGTDTQYF. The CDR3 region has the DNA TGTGCCAGCTCACTACAGGGCACAGATACGCAGTATTTT.

V gene TRBV2 combines with J gene TRBJ1-6, with 8 nucleotides matching TRBD1. CDR3 length: 16 amino acids. After removal of 6 bases from V and 6 bases from J, the junction contained 10 bases not matched to a gene. From germline, CDR1 is SNHLY and CDR2 FYNNEI. The CDR3 coding sequence is TGTGCCAGCAGCGGAGACAGGGGTATAATTAATTCACCCCTCCACTTT. As protein: CASSGDRGIINSPLHF.

The chain carries TRBV2 and TRBJ2-5, with D uncertain. Looked up from germline, CDR1 is SNHLY and CDR2 is FYNNEI. The CDR3 has 16 amino acids. V gave up 3 bases and J gave up 5 bases, with 19 bases separating them. CDR3: CASSDRQAIPRETQYF. The CDR3 region has the DNA TGTGCCAGCAGTGATAGGCAGGCGATACCCCGGGAGACCCAGTACTTC.

Here the CDR3 reads CASSAGYGYTF. The CDR3 DNA sequence: TGTGCCAGCAGTGCTGGCTATGGCTACACCTTC. The chain carries TRBV28 and TRBJ1-2; D is undetermined. The CDR3 is made up of 11 amino acids. Germline V gives CDR1 MDHEN, CDR2 SYDVKM. Trimming removed 5 bases from V and 4 bases from J, with 5 bases in between.

The chain employs TRBV27 and TRBJ1-2; no firm D call. Per the germline V gene, CDR1 is MNHEY and CDR2 is SMNVEV (reference sequence). The CDR3 runs 14 residues. V lost 2 bases and J lost 1, with 8 bases in between. The CDR3 reads CASSLRVGNYGYTF. Here the CDR3 DNA reads TGTGCCAGCAGTTTAAGGGTCGGTAACTATGGCTACACCTTC.

V and J are TRBV25-1 and TRBJ1-2; TRBD1 aligns across 7 bases. Germline assignment: CDR1 MGHDK and CDR2 SYGVNS. With 5 bases clipped from V and 8 bases from J, the junction kept 14 bases outside the gene matches. The CDR3 totals 15 residues. The CDR3 spells CASSPPLLTGIGYTF. The CDR3, as DNA: TGTGCCAGCAGTCCTCCTCTTTTGACAGGGATCGGCTACACCTTC.

The chain joins TRBV7-6 to TRBJ2-2; 8 nucleotides line up with TRBD2. Germline CDR1 and CDR2: SGHVS and FNYEAQ. The CDR3 has 15 amino acids. Unmatched junction bases numbered 9, after V lost 5 bases and J lost 7 bases. Here the CDR3 DNA reads TGTGCCAGCAGCCGTTCCGGGACTAGTAACGGGGAGCTGTTTTTT. Translated: CASSRSGTSNGELFF.

The chain combines TRBV18 with TRBJ2-5; D remains unclear. The V end lost 1 base, the J end lost 2 bases, and 2 bases lay between the germline ends. This CDR3 region has 12 residues. The germline CDR1 and CDR2 sequences are KGHSH and LQKENI. The CDR3 sequence: CASSPRQETQYF. DNA for the CDR3: TGTGCCAGCTCACCACGACAAGAGACCCAGTACTTC.

This clone came up once. V gene TRBV5-6 combines with J gene TRBJ1-2; 10 bases map to TRBD1. Germline V CDR1 and CDR2: SGHDT, YYEEEE. Trimming removed 3 bases from V and 5 bases from J; junction bases left unmatched: 7. The CDR3 is 15 residues long. The CDR3 nucleotides read TGTGCCAGCAGCTCCCGACAGGGGGCTACATATGGCTACACCTTC. Translation: CASSSRQGATYGYTF.

This sequence joins TRBV29-1 and TRBJ1-1; D might be TRBD1 (5 bases). Per the germline V gene, CDR1 is SQVTM and CDR2 is ANQGSEA. Trimming removed 4 bases from V and 4 bases from J, with 16 bases in between. CDR3 length: 14 amino acids. The CDR3 is CSVVASGAGTEAFF. CDR3 nucleotide sequence: TGCAGCGTTGTAGCTTCTGGGGCAGGCACTGAAGCTTTCTTT. Combining the CDR3 with reference TRBV29-1 and TRBJ1-1 gives the whole variable domain SAVISQKPSRDICQRGTSLTIQCQVDSQVTMMFWYRQQPGQSLTLIATANQGSEATYESGFVIDKFPISRPNLTFSTLTVSNMSPEDSSIYLCSVVASGAGTEAFFGQGTRLTVV.

Regarding this clone: One junction end disagrees with the germline gene, perhaps due to a read error. The J gene is TRBJ1-4, the V gene TRBV2, with D possibly TRBD1 on 6 matching bases. Germline CDR1 SNHLY, CDR2 FYNNEI. The CDR3 loop spans 12 amino acids. The CDR3 here is CASRQGLERLFF. The CDR3 nucleotides read TGTGCCAGCAGACAGGGTCTAGAAAGACTGTTTTTT.

V usage is TRBV2 and J usage is TRBJ1-2; D unresolved. The CDR3 length is 13 residues. The germline CDR1 and CDR2 sequences are SNHLY and FYNNEI. V lost 1 base and J lost 6, with 9 bases in between. CDR3 sequence (DNA): TGTGCCAGCAGTGAAGGGGAAAGACATGGCTACACCTTC. This sequence encodes CASSEGERHGYTF.